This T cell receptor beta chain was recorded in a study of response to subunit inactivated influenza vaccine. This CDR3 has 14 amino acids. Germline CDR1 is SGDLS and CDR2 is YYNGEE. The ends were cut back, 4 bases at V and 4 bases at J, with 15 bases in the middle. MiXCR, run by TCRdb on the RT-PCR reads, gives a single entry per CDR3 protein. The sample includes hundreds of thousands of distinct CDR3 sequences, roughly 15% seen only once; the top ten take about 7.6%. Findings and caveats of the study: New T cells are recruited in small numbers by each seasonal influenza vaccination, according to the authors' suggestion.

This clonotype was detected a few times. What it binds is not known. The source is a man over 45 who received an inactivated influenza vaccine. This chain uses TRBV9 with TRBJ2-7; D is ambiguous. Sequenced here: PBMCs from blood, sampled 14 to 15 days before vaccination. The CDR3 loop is CASSPTVMGYEQYF. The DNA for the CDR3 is TGTGCCAGCAGCCCGACGGTAATGGGTTACGAGCAGTACTTC.